The 20 T cell receptor beta chains below were found in one sample sequenced in a study of blood T cell repertoires in COVID-19. Method: immunoSEQ multiplex PCR; TCRdb's copy keeps in-frame clones and lacks some. Of about 260,000 clones listed, 88% are singletons. The sequenced material came from peripheral blood. These receptors were taken from a man aged 60 to 75 who had recovered from COVID-19.

This chain links TRBV5-8 with TRBJ2-1; TRBD2 agrees at 9 bases. V dropped 1 base and J dropped 1; count of bases not matched to a gene: 3. Looked up from germline, CDR1 is SGHTS and CDR2 is YDEGEE. This CDR3 has 16 residues. This CDR3 is CASSLLLAGSYNEQFF. CDR3 DNA: TGTGCCAGCAGCTTGCTCCTAGCGGGGTCCTACAATGAGCAGTTCTTC. The full variable domain, completed using reference TRBV5-8 and TRBJ2-1, is EAGVTQSPTHLIKTRGQQATLRCSPISGHTSVYWYQQALGLGLQFLLWYDEGEERNRGNFPPRFSGRQFPNYSSELNVNALELEDSALYLCASSLLLAGSYNEQFFGPGTRLTVL.

This chain uses TRBV18 with TRBJ1-6; tentatively, D is TRBD1 (6 bases). CDR1 and CDR2 from the germline V gene are KGHSH and LQKENI. The CDR3 runs to 13 residues. The V and J ends lost 6 bases and 7 bases respectively, with 10 bases between them. The CDR3 spells CASSGAANSPLHF. The CDR3 DNA reads as TGTGCCAGCTCGGGGGCCGCAAATTCACCCCTCCACTTT. The full variable domain, in which reference TRBV18 and TRBJ1-6 provide the parts outside the CDR3, is NAGVMQNPRHLVRRRGQEARLRCSPMKGHSHVYWYRQLPEEGLKFMVYLQKENIIDESGMPKERFSAEFPKEGPSILRIQQVVRGDSAAYFCASSGAANSPLHFGNGTRLTVT.

The chain carries TRBV27 and TRBJ2-5; 7 nucleotides agree with TRBD1. Trimming cost V 6 bases and J 7 bases; bases outside gene matches: 11. The germline V gene has CDR1 MNHEY and CDR2 SMNVEV (reference sequence). The length of the CDR3 is 14 residues. This chain's CDR3 is CASSQTGLGRTQYF. CDR3 nucleotide sequence: TGTGCCAGCAGCCAGACAGGGCTTGGGAGGACCCAGTACTTC.

In its sample, this clone was seen once. This chain links TRBV3-1 (or the pseudogene TRBV3-2) with TRBJ2-4; possible D gene TRBD2, 5 bases. Germline V gives CDR1 LGHDT, CDR2 YNNKEL (reference sequence). V was trimmed by 5 bases and J by 9 bases, leaving 17 bases between them. The CDR3 is 14 residues long. CDR3 sequence reads: CASSTELARGIQYF. The CDR3 nucleotides are TGTGCCAGCAGCACGGAGCTAGCCCGGGGCATTCAGTACTTC.

The rearrangement links TRBV7-3 to TRBJ2-5; D remains unclear. V was shortened by 3 bases and J by 3 bases, with 8 bases between the two germline ends. Germline CDR1 SGHTA, CDR2 FQGTGA. The CDR3 covers 13 residues. CDR3 residues: CASSFGREETQYF. For the CDR3, the DNA is TGTGCCAGCAGCTTTGGTAGAGAAGAGACCCAGTACTTC. Variable domain in full (rest from reference TRBV7-3 and TRBJ2-5): GAGVSQTPSNKVTEKGKYVELRCDPISGHTALYWYRQSLGQGPEFLIYFQGTGAADDSGLPNDRFFAVRPEGSVSTLKIQRTERGDSAVYLCASSFGREETQYFGPGTRLLVL.

This chain connects TRBV13 to TRBJ2-1; 8 bases are a match to TRBD2. Per germline, CDR1 PRHDT and CDR2 FYEKMQ (reference sequence). V lost 6 bases and J lost 3; bases outside the gene matches: 19. There are 19 residues in the CDR3. The CDR3 spells CASRDPGSRGAALYNEQFF. The CDR3 DNA reads as TGTGCCAGCAGGGACCCCGGCTCGCGGGGGGCCGCACTCTACAATGAGCAGTTCTTC.

This rearrangement joins TRBV30 to TRBJ2-1, with 10 bases that match TRBD2. The CDR3 has 15 amino acids. The germline CDR1 and CDR2 sequences are GTSNPN and SVGIG (reference sequence). Trimming took 3 bases from V and 8 from J; bases not matched to a gene: 10. The CDR3 region is CAWRRRAGGPDEQFF. DNA of the CDR3: TGTGCCTGGAGGAGACGAGCGGGGGGGCCCGATGAGCAGTTCTTC.

The chain links TRBV11-2 to TRBJ2-7, with TRBD2 matching 8 bases. The CDR3 totals 15 residues. Germline V gene lookup returns CDR1 SGHAT and CDR2 FQNNGV. J was trimmed by 2 bases and V by 5 bases; bases with no gene match: 8. The DNA for the CDR3 is TGTGCCAGCAGCCAGCTACCGGGGGGGGCCTACGAGCAGTACTTC. It yields the protein CASSQLPGGAYEQYF. The full variable domain, with the rest looked up from reference TRBV11-2 and TRBJ2-7, is EAGVAQSPRYKIIEKRQSVAFWCNPISGHATLYWYQQILGQGPKLLIQFQNNGVVDDSQLPKDRFSAERLKGVDSTLKIQPAKLEDSAVYLCASSQLPGGAYEQYFGPGTRLTVT.

This chain links TRBV4-2 with TRBJ1-3; D ambiguous. V was pared by 1 base and J by 3 bases, with 10 bases between. This CDR3 region has 15 residues. Germline V gives CDR1 LGHNA, CDR2 YNFKEQ. The CDR3 loop is CASSQVQAVGNTIYF. The CDR3 bases are TGTGCCAGCAGCCAAGTTCAAGCCGTTGGAAACACCATATATTTT.

This sequence joins TRBV18 and TRBJ2-5; TRBD2 is a possible D gene (6 bases). Germline CDR1 KGHSH, CDR2 LQKENI. Trimming stripped 8 bases from V and 2 bases from J, with 24 bases between. CDR3 length equals 17 residues. CDR3 sequence reads: CASNQDGGVAPQETQYF. The CDR3, as DNA: TGTGCCAGCAACCAAGACGGGGGTGTTGCCCCTCAAGAGACCCAGTACTTC.

The rearrangement joins TRBV27 to TRBJ2-5; D not resolved. V was cut by 5 bases and J by 1 base, with 11 bases left in between. The CDR3 contains 14 residues. CDR1 and CDR2 (germline): MNHEY, SMNVEV (reference sequence). Here the CDR3 DNA reads TGTGCCAGCAGTGGCAGGAATACCCAAGAGACCCAGTACTTC. This translates into CASSGRNTQETQYF.

The J gene is TRBJ2-7, the V gene TRBV6-5; TRBD1 aligns across 11 bases. The V and J ends lost 7 bases and 1 base, in that order; junction bases with no gene match: 3. The CDR3 extends over 14 amino acids. Germline assignment: CDR1 MNHEY and CDR2 SVGAGI. The CDR3: CASTGTGGSYEQYF. CDR3 DNA: TGTGCCAGCACCGGGACAGGGGGATCCTACGAGCAGTACTTC.

The chain is built from TRBV9 and TRBJ2-2, with 7 bases identical to TRBD2. This CDR3 is built from 15 residues. J gave up 6 bases and V 6 bases, and 11 bases lay outside the gene matches. CDR1 is SGDLS and CDR2 is YYNGEE in the germline V gene. The CDR3 protein is CASTGASGAAGELFF. In nucleotides, the CDR3 is TGTGCCAGCACTGGGGCTAGCGGCGCCGCCGGGGAGCTGTTTTTT.

This chain links TRBV2 with TRBJ2-3; 9 positions agree with TRBD1. The CDR3 has 15 residues. The germline CDR1 and CDR2 sequences are SNHLY and FYNNEI. V was pared by 6 bases and J by 4 bases, with 8 bases of the junction left unmatched. CDR3 in DNA: TGTGCCAGCAGCCGCGGGACAGGGATAGCAGATACGCAGTATTTT. It encodes CASSRGTGIADTQYF.

The rearrangement links TRBV6-5 to TRBJ2-7, with 7 bases lining up with TRBD1. CDR1 is MNHEY and CDR2 is SVGAGI in the germline V gene. V lost 8 bases, J lost 7 bases, and 17 bases stayed unmatched. CDR3 length: 15 amino acids. The CDR3 DNA sequence: TGTGCCAGCGGACGAAAGGGGGCGTCCTATGAAGAGCAGTACTTC. Amino acid sequence: CASGRKGASYEEQYF.

The genes are TRBV12-1 and TRBJ1-2; whether TRBD1, the table's D call, matches the DNA was not checked. TRBV12-1 is described as a pseudogene. CDR3 length equals 14 residues. The CDR3, as DNA: TGTGCCAGCAGCTTTGACCGCCGCCAGTATGGCTACACCTTC. Protein product: CASSFDRRQYGYTF.

The J gene is TRBJ1-3, the V gene TRBV19, with 7 bases that match TRBD1. The trim removed 5 bases at V and 4 bases at J, leaving 5 bases unmatched. Germline CDR1 LNHDA, CDR2 SQIVND (reference sequence). CDR3 length: 14 residues. The CDR3 DNA follows: TGTGCCAGTAGTGCAGGGACAGAGGGAAACACCATATATTTT. Translating it yields CASSAGTEGNTIYF.

This clone has a handful of counts. The chain has TRBV20-1 and TRBJ1-1; D gene ambiguous. CDR3 length: 11 residues. With 6 bases removed from V and 1 base from J, the gap between germline ends came to 6 bases. Germline V gene lookup returns CDR1 DFQATT and CDR2 SNEGSKA (reference sequence). The CDR3 protein is CSARRNTEAFF. Here the CDR3 DNA reads TGCAGTGCAAGACGGAACACTGAAGCTTTCTTT.

This rearrangement joins TRBV19 to TRBJ2-3; 7 bases match TRBD2. With 2 bases clipped from V and 1 base from J, the junction kept 3 bases outside the gene matches. This CDR3 contains 15 residues. The germline V gene encodes CDR1 LNHDA and CDR2 SQIVND (reference sequence). In DNA, the CDR3 is TGTGCCAGTAGTATATACCGGGGGGGCACAGATACGCAGTATTTT. This sequence encodes CASSIYRGGTDTQYF.

This clone was seen a few times. The chain recombines TRBV5-1 with TRBJ2-7; a weak D match, TRBD1 (6 bases). Deletions cut 2 bases from V and 2 bases from J, with 14 bases between. Germline CDR1 is SGHRS and CDR2 is YFSETQ. The CDR3 is 15 residues long. The CDR3 DNA sequence: TGCGCCAGCAGCTTCCGGGACACGGAAACCTACGAGCAGTACTTC. Encoded protein: CASSFRDTETYEQYF.